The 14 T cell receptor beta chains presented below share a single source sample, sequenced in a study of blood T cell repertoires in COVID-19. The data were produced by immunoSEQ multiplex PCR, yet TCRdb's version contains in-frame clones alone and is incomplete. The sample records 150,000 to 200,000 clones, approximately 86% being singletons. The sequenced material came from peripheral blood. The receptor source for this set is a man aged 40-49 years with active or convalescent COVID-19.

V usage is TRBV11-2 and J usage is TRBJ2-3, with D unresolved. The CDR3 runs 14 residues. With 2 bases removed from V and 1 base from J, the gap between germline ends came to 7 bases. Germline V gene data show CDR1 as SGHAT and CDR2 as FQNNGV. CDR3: CASSLTAGTDTQYF. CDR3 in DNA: TGTGCCAGCAGCTTAACCGCAGGCACAGATACGCAGTATTTT.

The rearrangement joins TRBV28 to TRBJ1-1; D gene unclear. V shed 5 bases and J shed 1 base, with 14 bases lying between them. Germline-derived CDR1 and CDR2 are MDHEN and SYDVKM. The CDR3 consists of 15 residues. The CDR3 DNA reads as TGTGCCAGCAGTCTAGTCCCCCGCAGGAACACTGAAGCTTTCTTT. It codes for CASSLVPRRNTEAFF.

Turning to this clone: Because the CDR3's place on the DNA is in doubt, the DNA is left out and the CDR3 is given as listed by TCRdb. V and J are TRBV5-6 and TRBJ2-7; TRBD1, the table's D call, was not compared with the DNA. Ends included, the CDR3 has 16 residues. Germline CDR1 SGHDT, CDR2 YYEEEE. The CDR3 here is CASSFGPGEIYYEQYF.

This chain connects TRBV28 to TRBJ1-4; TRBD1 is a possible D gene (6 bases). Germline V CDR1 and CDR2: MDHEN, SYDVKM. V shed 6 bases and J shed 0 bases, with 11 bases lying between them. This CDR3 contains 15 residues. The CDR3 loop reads CASRYRVSTNEKLFF. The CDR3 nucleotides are TGTGCCAGCAGGTACAGGGTTTCAACTAATGAAAAACTGTTTTTT.

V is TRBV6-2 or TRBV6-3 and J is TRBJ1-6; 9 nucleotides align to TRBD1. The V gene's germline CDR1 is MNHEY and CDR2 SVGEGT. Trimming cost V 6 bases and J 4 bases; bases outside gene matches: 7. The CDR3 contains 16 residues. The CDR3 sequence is CASSLLDRGYNSPLHF. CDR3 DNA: TGTGCCAGCAGCCTTCTAGACAGGGGGTATAATTCACCCCTCCACTTT.

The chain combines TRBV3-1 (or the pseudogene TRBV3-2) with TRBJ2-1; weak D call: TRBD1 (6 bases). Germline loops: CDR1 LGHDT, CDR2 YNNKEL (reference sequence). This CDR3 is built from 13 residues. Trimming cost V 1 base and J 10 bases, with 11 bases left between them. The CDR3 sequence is CASSQGQAGEQFF. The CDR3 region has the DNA TGTGCCAGCAGCCAAGGACAGGCTGGGGAGCAGTTCTTC.

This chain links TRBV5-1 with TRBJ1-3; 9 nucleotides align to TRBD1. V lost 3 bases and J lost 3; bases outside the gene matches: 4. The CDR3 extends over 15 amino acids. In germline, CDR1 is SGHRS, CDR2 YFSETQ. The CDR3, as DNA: TGCGCCAGCAGCTCACAGGGGGCTTTTGGAAACACCATATATTTT. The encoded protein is CASSSQGAFGNTIYF.

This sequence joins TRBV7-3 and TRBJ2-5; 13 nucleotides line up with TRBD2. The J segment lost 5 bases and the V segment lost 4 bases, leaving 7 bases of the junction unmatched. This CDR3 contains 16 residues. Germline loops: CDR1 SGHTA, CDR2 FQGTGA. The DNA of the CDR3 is TGTGCCAGCAGCTCTGGACTAGCGGGGGCCCGGGAGACCCAGTACTTC. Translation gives CASSSGLAGARETQYF. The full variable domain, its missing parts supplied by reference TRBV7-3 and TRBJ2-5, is GAGVSQTPSNKVTEKGKYVELRCDPISGHTALYWYRQSLGQGPEFLIYFQGTGAADDSGLPNDRFFAVRPEGSVSTLKIQRTERGDSAVYLCASSSGLAGARETQYFGPGTRLLVL.

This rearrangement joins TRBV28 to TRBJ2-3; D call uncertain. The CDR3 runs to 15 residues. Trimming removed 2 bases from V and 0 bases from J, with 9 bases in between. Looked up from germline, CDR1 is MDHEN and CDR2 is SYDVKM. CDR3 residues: CASSLAPASTDTQYF. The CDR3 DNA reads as TGTGCCAGCAGTTTAGCGCCTGCTAGCACAGATACGCAGTATTTT.

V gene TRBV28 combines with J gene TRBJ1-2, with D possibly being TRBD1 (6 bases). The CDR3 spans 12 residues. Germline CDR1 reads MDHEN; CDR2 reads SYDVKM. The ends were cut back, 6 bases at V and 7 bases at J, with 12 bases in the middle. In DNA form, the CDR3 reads TGTGCCAGCAGCCACCTGGGGGCTGGCTACACCTTC. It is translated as CASSHLGAGYTF.

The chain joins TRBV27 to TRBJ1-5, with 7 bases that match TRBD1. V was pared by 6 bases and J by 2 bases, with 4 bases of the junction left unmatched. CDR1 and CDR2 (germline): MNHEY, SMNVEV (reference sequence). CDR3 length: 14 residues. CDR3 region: CASRRQGRNQPQHF. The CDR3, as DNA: TGTGCCAGCAGGCGACAGGGCCGCAATCAGCCCCAGCATTTT.

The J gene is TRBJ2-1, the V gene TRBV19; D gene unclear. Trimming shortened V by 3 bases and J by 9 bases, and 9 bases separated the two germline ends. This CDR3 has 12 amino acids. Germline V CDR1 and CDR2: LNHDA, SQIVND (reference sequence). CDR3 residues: CASSIEGGEQFF. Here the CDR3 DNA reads TGTGCCAGTAGTATCGAAGGCGGTGAGCAGTTCTTC.

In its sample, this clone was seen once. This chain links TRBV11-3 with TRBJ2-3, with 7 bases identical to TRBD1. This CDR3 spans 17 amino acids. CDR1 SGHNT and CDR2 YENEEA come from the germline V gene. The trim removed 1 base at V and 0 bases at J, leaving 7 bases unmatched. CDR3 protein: CASSLGTGTVSTDTQYF. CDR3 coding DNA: TGTGCCAGCAGCTTAGGTACCGGGACAGTCAGCACAGATACGCAGTATTTT.

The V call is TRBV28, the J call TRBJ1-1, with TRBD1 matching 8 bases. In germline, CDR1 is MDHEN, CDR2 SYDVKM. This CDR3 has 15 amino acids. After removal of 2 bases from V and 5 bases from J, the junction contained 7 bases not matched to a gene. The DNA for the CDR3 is TGTGCCAGCAGTTTAAGGAGCAGGGGGCGGACTGAAGCTTTCTTT. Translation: CASSLRSRGRTEAFF.